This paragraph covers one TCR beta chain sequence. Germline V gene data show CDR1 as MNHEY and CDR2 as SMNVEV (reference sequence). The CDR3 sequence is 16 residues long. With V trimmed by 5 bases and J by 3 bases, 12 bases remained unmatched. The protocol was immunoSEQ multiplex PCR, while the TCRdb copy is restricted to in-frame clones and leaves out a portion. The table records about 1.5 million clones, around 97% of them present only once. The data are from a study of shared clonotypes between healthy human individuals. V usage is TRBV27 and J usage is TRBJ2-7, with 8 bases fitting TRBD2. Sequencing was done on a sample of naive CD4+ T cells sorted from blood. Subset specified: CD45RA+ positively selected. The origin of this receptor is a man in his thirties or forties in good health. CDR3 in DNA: TGTGCCAGCAGTGGCCCCAAAACTAGCGGAAACTACGAGCAGTACTTC. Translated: CASSGPKTSGNYEQYF.